This passage covers 17 T cell receptor beta chains from one sample sequenced in a study of blood T cell repertoires in COVID-19. Data came from immunoSEQ multiplex PCR; TCRdb stores just in-frame clones and leaves some out. The data hold 400,000 to 550,000 clones, with around nine tenths observed a single time. Sequenced: PBMCs or T cells enriched from blood (not recorded which). These receptors all come from a woman aged 18-29 years with acute COVID-19.

V is TRBV6-2 or TRBV6-3 and J is TRBJ1-1, with D perhaps matching TRBD1 (6 bases). V lost 3 bases and J 4 bases, leaving 18 bases between the germline ends. Germline CDR1 is MNHEY and CDR2 is SVGEGT. CDR3 length: 16 residues. The CDR3 DNA reads as TGTGCCAGCAGTTATGGGGGATTTGGGGGCCTCACTGAAGCTTTCTTT. It is translated as CASSYGGFGGLTEAFF.

The genes are TRBV14 and TRBJ1-2; possibly TRBD1 for D (5 bases). The CDR3 sequence is 14 residues long. In germline, CDR1 is SGHDN, CDR2 FVKESK. V was pared by 0 bases and J by 8 bases, with 13 bases between. CDR3 DNA sequence: TGTGCCAGCAGCCAAGATCGCCCAGGGTACGGCTACACCTTC. It specifies CASSQDRPGYGYTF.

The rearrangement uses TRBV19 and TRBJ1-2; 9 bases are shared with TRBD1. V trimming: 2 bases; J trimming: 4 bases; junction bases outside the gene matches: 2. CDR1 and CDR2 from the germline V gene are LNHDA and SQIVND (reference sequence). The CDR3 runs 14 residues. The CDR3 nucleotides are TGTGCCAGTAGTATACAGGACAGGGGCTATGGCTACACCTTC. Protein: CASSIQDRGYGYTF.

J is TRBJ2-7 and V is TRBV7-8; D gene unclear. V gave up 3 bases and J gave up 2 bases, with 5 bases separating them. Germline CDR1 reads SGHVS; CDR2 reads FQNEAQ. This CDR3 region has 12 residues. CDR3 residues: CASSLGAYEQYF. The CDR3 region has the DNA TGTGCCAGCAGCTTGGGCGCCTACGAGCAGTACTTC.

Note on this clone: Other DNA sequences in the sample encode the same CDR3. The V call is TRBV2, the J call TRBJ1-5; TRBD1 matches at 9 bases. V lost 8 bases to trimming and J lost 1 base; unmatched junction nucleotides: 0. From germline, CDR1 is SNHLY and CDR2 FYNNEI. The CDR3 runs 13 residues. The CDR3 coding sequence is TGTGCCAGCGGACAGGGGAGCAATCAGCCCCAGCATTTT. It is translated as CASGQGSNQPQHF.

This chain joins TRBV15 and TRBJ1-3, with 9 bases lining up with TRBD1. The V gene's germline CDR1 is LNHNV and CDR2 YYDKDF (reference sequence). This CDR3 region has 17 residues. V was clipped by 4 bases and J by 0 bases; unmatched bases: 7. This chain's CDR3 is CATSKGQGGSSGNTIYF. The CDR3 nucleotides read TGTGCCACCAGCAAGGGACAGGGAGGCTCCTCTGGAAACACCATATATTTT.

The V and J genes are TRBV7-9 and TRBJ1-5; D uncertain. This CDR3 has 14 amino acids. V lost 5 bases to trimming and J lost 0 bases, with 8 bases between them. Per the germline V gene, CDR1 is SEHNR and CDR2 is FQNEAQ (reference sequence). The CDR3 DNA reads TGTGCCAGCAGCCGGGTCTCTAGCAATCAGCCCCAGCATTTT. Protein product: CASSRVSSNQPQHF.

The chain joins TRBV27 to TRBJ1-6, with 12 bases lining up with TRBD1. Trimming took 6 bases from V and 11 from J; bases not matched to a gene: 5. Germline V gene sequence: CDR1 MNHEY, CDR2 SMNVEV (reference sequence). This CDR3 spans 14 amino acids. The CDR3 loop is CASSQGQGAAPLHF. The CDR3 DNA reads TGTGCCAGCAGCCAGGGACAGGGGGCTGCACCCCTCCACTTT.

The rearrangement joins TRBV6-5 to TRBJ2-1; 8 bases are shared with TRBD2. The germline V gene has CDR1 MNHEY and CDR2 SVGAGI. The CDR3 has 15 amino acids. Losses at the gene ends were 8 bases for V and 5 bases for J; bases not matched to a gene: 11. The CDR3 sequence is CASVPRLAGDNEQFF. For the CDR3, the DNA is TGTGCCAGCGTGCCGAGGCTAGCGGGTGACAATGAGCAGTTCTTC.

The chain combines TRBV19 with TRBJ1-1; 8 positions agree with TRBD1. Germline V gives CDR1 LNHDA, CDR2 SQIVND (reference sequence). The CDR3 spans 13 residues. V was pared by 5 bases and J by 2 bases, with 1 base of the junction left unmatched. The CDR3 loop reads CASSGQGNTEAFF. As DNA, the CDR3 is TGTGCCAGTAGTGGACAGGGTAACACTGAAGCTTTCTTT.

The V gene is TRBV11-3, the J gene TRBJ2-2; D might be TRBD2 (5 bases). From germline, CDR1 is SGHNT and CDR2 YENEEA. CDR3 length: 16 residues. The V gene lost 0 bases and the J gene lost 3 bases, with 11 bases spanning the gap. The CDR3: CASSLEFGDYTGELFF. The CDR3 region has the DNA TGTGCCAGCAGCTTAGAATTCGGGGATTACACCGGGGAGCTGTTTTTT.

The J gene is TRBJ2-5, the V gene TRBV10-3; weak D call: TRBD1 (6 bases). V lost 2 bases to trimming and J lost 3 bases, with 13 bases between them. There are 15 residues in the CDR3. Germline values: CDR1 ENHRY, CDR2 SYGVKD. CDR3 residues: CAISEGQSSKETQYF. The CDR3 nucleotides read TGTGCCATCAGTGAGGGACAGAGTAGTAAAGAGACCCAGTACTTC.

The CDR3, as DNA: TGTGCCAGCAGCTTAGTGGGGACAGGGGTTCAGTACTTC. It encodes CASSLVGTGVQYF. The V and J genes are TRBV7-9 and TRBJ2-4; 10 nucleotides line up with TRBD1. J was trimmed by 11 bases and V by 1 base; bases with no gene match: 2. The CDR3 is 13 residues long. Germline assignment: CDR1 SEHNR and CDR2 FQNEAQ (reference sequence).

The chain combines TRBV9 with TRBJ2-1; 10 nucleotides agree with TRBD2. The germline CDR1 and CDR2 sequences are SGDLS and YYNGEE. The CDR3 spans 13 residues. V shed 5 bases, J shed 14 bases, and the junction held 10 bases outside the gene matches. CDR3 DNA: TGTGCCAGCAGTGGCGAGAGCGGGAGGGCCGAGTTCTTC. This codes for CASSGESGRAEFF.

This clone has more than one count but fewer than ten. Additional DNA sequences in this sample encode the identical CDR3. The chain recombines TRBV6-5 with TRBJ1-1; the match to TRBD1 covers 7 bases. The CDR3 totals 15 residues. Germline V gene lookup returns CDR1 MNHEY and CDR2 SVGAGI. The ends lost 0 bases at V and 1 base at J; junction bases unmatched: 2. CDR3 in amino acids: CASSYSWTGNTEAFF. The CDR3 bases are TGTGCCAGCAGTTACTCTTGGACAGGGAACACTGAAGCTTTCTTT.

This chain uses TRBV6-5 with TRBJ1-1; 8 bases line up with TRBD1. This CDR3 has 15 residues. CDR1 and CDR2 (germline): MNHEY, SVGAGI. V was pared by 6 bases and J by 4 bases, with 10 bases of the junction left unmatched. Here the CDR3 DNA reads TGTGCCAGCAGCCGACGACGGACAGGGAGCACTGAAGCTTTCTTT. Amino acid sequence: CASSRRRTGSTEAFF.

V is TRBV18 and J is TRBJ2-2; weak D call: TRBD2 (5 bases). Between the trimmed V and J ends, which lost 4 bases and 1 base, there was a span of 16 bases. The CDR3 contains 17 residues. The germline V gene encodes CDR1 KGHSH and CDR2 LQKENI. CDR3 DNA sequence: TGTGCCAGCTCACTTAGAACCGGACGGGAGAACACCGGGGAGCTGTTTTTT. The encoded protein is CASSLRTGRENTGELFF.